These 23 T cell receptor beta chains share one sample of origin, sequenced in a study of T cell responses to AZD1222 COVID-19 vaccine. Generated by immunoSEQ multiplex PCR, the TCRdb table keeps only in-frame clones and is missing some. The sample carries more than 95,000 clones, 93% recorded once. This specimen was peripheral blood, taken on day 0 of AZD1222 vaccination. The receptors were sampled from an adult in good health.

This clone was counted at least ten times. The CDR3 loop is CASSFWMNTEAFF. The CDR3 DNA sequence: TGTGCCAGCAGTTTCTGGATGAACACTGAAGCTTTCTTT. The chain is built from TRBV28 and TRBJ1-1, with no clear D. The CDR3 spans 13 residues. CDR1 MDHEN and CDR2 SYDVKM come from the germline V gene. The V and J ends lost 3 bases and 0 bases respectively, with 5 bases between them.

This chain links TRBV28 with TRBJ1-4, with 9 bases lining up with TRBD1. This CDR3 contains 17 residues. CDR1 is MDHEN, CDR2 SYDVKM, per germline. Trimming cost V 6 bases and J 7 bases; bases outside gene matches: 15. The CDR3 region has the DNA TGTGCCAGCAGCATAAGGACAGGGGAGGATTTCGGTGAAAAACTGTTTTTT. It yields the protein CASSIRTGEDFGEKLFF. Combining the CDR3 with reference TRBV28 and TRBJ1-4 gives the whole variable domain DVKVTQSSRYLVKRTGEKVFLECVQDMDHENMFWYRQDPGLGLRLIYFSYDVKMKEKGDIPEGYSVSREKKERFSLILESASTNQTSMYLCASSIRTGEDFGEKLFFGSGTQLSVL.

The chain joins TRBV3-1 (or the pseudogene TRBV3-2) to TRBJ2-3; TRBD2 is a possible D gene (6 bases). V shed 2 bases and J shed 0 bases, with 18 bases lying between them. Germline CDR1 reads LGHDT; CDR2 reads YNNKEL (reference sequence). The CDR3 runs 18 residues. The CDR3 sequence is CASSQFPGRPPSTDTQYF. CDR3 DNA: TGTGCCAGCAGCCAATTTCCGGGGAGGCCCCCTAGCACAGATACGCAGTATTTT.

In DNA form, the CDR3 reads TGTGCCAGTAGAAACCCGGGACTAGTCAATGAGCAGTTCTTC. This codes for CASRNPGLVNEQFF. The V and J genes are TRBV19 and TRBJ2-1; 8 bases align to TRBD2. Germline V gene data show CDR1 as LNHDA and CDR2 as SQIVND (reference sequence). The junction had 7 bases not matched to a gene; V was cut back by 6 bases and J by 6 bases. This CDR3 comprises 14 residues.

The V gene is TRBV6-4, the J gene TRBJ2-1; D tentatively fits TRBD1 or TRBD2 (5 bases each). The CDR3 extends over 14 amino acids. V lost 8 bases to trimming and J lost 6 bases, with 17 bases between them. Germline values: CDR1 MRHNA, CDR2 SNTAGT. CDR3 nucleotides: TGTGCCAGCTCCACCCGATCGGGGCCCAATGAGCAGTTCTTC. Its translation: CASSTRSGPNEQFF.

The rearrangement uses TRBV5-5 and TRBJ1-2; no definite D call. CDR1 is SGHKS and CDR2 is YYEKEE in the germline V gene (reference sequence). The CDR3 spans 15 residues. The V end lost 1 base, the J end lost 4 bases, and 14 bases lay between the germline ends. DNA of the CDR3: TGTGCCAGCAGCTTGCAAGGTCCAGGCTCCTATGGCTACACCTTC. It yields the protein CASSLQGPGSYGYTF.

The V call is TRBV28, the J call TRBJ2-7; D possibly corresponds to TRBD2 (6 bases). Between the trimmed V and J ends, which lost 3 bases and 4 bases, there was a span of 10 bases. The CDR3 loop spans 13 amino acids. Germline V gene lookup returns CDR1 MDHEN and CDR2 SYDVKM. The CDR3: CASSFLAGYEQYF. The CDR3 bases are TGTGCCAGCAGTTTTCTGGCGGGGTACGAGCAGTACTTC. The full variable domain, with the rest looked up from reference TRBV28 and TRBJ2-7, is DVKVTQSSRYLVKRTGEKVFLECVQDMDHENMFWYRQDPGLGLRLIYFSYDVKMKEKGDIPEGYSVSREKKERFSLILESASTNQTSMYLCASSFLAGYEQYFGPGTRLTVT.

This rearrangement joins TRBV27 to TRBJ2-7; TRBD1 agrees at 10 bases. The germline V gene encodes CDR1 MNHEY and CDR2 SMNVEV (reference sequence). This CDR3 comprises 13 residues. With V trimmed by 5 bases and J by 6 bases, 4 bases remained unmatched. The CDR3 is CASSRDRGFEQYF. In DNA form, the CDR3 reads TGTGCCAGCAGTAGGGACAGGGGTTTCGAGCAGTACTTC.

The gene calls are TRBV2 and TRBJ2-7, with D perhaps matching TRBD2 (6 bases). The V and J ends lost 7 bases and 7 bases respectively, with 23 bases between them. Germline CDR1 SNHLY, CDR2 FYNNEI. CDR3 length: 15 residues. CDR3 residues: CASTYRAGGLGEQYF. CDR3 in DNA: TGTGCCAGCACTTACCGGGCCGGGGGTCTTGGGGAGCAGTACTTC. Variable domain in full (rest from reference TRBV2 and TRBJ2-7): EPEVTQTPSHQVTQMGQEVILRCVPISNHLYFYWYRQILGQKVEFLVSFYNNEISEKSEIFDDQFSVERPDGSNFTLKIRSTKLEDSAMYFCASTYRAGGLGEQYFGPGTRLTVT.

Remarks on this clone: At one boundary the junction diverges from the germline segment, which might be a read error. The chain recombines TRBV7-7 with TRBJ2-5; 9 bases are shared with TRBD2. Per germline, CDR1 SSHAT and CDR2 FNYEAQ (reference sequence). The CDR3 length is 16 residues. The CDR3 coding sequence is TGTGCTAGCAGCTTAGTCGCGGGAGGGCCTGTAGAGACCCAGTACTTC. Its protein product is CASSLVAGGPVETQYF.

The chain is built from TRBV27 and TRBJ2-1; TRBD1 matches 8 bases. Germline V gene lookup returns CDR1 MNHEY and CDR2 SMNVEV (reference sequence). The CDR3 runs 15 residues. The V gene end was trimmed by 2 bases and the J gene end by 2 bases; junction bases not matched to a gene: 2. The CDR3, as DNA: TGTGCCAGCAGTTTACAGGGGGCCCCCTACAATGAGCAGTTCTTC. This translates into CASSLQGAPYNEQFF.

The V call is TRBV3-1 (or the pseudogene TRBV3-2), the J call TRBJ1-1; D is perhaps TRBD1 (6 bases). CDR3 length equals 14 residues. Trimming stripped 3 bases from V and 5 bases from J, with 13 bases between. Germline CDR1 LGHDT, CDR2 YNNKEL (reference sequence). CDR3 sequence (DNA): TGTGCCAGCAGCCACAGGGGAGTAGGGACTGAAGCTTTCTTT. This sequence encodes CASSHRGVGTEAFF.

The chain links TRBV2 to TRBJ2-3, with no clear D. This CDR3 has 14 amino acids. CDR1 is SNHLY, CDR2 FYNNEI, per germline. V was pared by 1 base and J by 4 bases, with 9 bases between. The CDR3 here is CASSEGLLPDTQYF. In DNA, the CDR3 is TGTGCCAGCAGTGAAGGGCTGCTGCCAGATACGCAGTATTTT. Full variable domain (missing parts from reference TRBV2 and TRBJ2-3): EPEVTQTPSHQVTQMGQEVILRCVPISNHLYFYWYRQILGQKVEFLVSFYNNEISEKSEIFDDQFSVERPDGSNFTLKIRSTKLEDSAMYFCASSEGLLPDTQYFGPGTRLTVL.

The chain joins TRBV2 to TRBJ1-2; 12 nucleotides align to TRBD1. Germline V CDR1 and CDR2: SNHLY, FYNNEI. CDR3 length: 16 residues. Trimming cost V 0 bases and J 4 bases; bases outside gene matches: 3. The CDR3 reads CASSEAGDRGLYGYTF. As DNA, the CDR3 is TGTGCCAGCAGTGAAGCTGGGGACAGGGGGCTCTATGGCTACACCTTC.

The rearrangement uses TRBV5-1 and TRBJ2-1; TRBD2 matches at 7 bases. The CDR3 has 15 residues. CDR1 is SGHRS, CDR2 YFSETQ, per germline. Losses at the gene ends were 0 bases for V and 3 bases for J; bases not matched to a gene: 3. The CDR3 sequence: CASSLESSGYNEQFF. The DNA of the CDR3 is TGCGCCAGCAGCTTGGAGTCTAGCGGCTACAATGAGCAGTTCTTC. The full variable domain, in which reference TRBV5-1 and TRBJ2-1 provide the parts outside the CDR3, is KAGVTQTPRYLIKTRGQQVTLSCSPISGHRSVSWYQQTPGQGLQFLFEYFSETQRNKGNFPGRFSGRQFSNSRSEMNVSTLELGDSALYLCASSLESSGYNEQFFGPGTRLTVL.

V and J are TRBV28 and TRBJ1-2, with a weak D call TRBD1 (6 bases). CDR1 and CDR2 (germline): MDHEN, SYDVKM. V lost 5 bases and J 8 bases, leaving 18 bases between the germline ends. This CDR3 comprises 14 residues. The CDR3 DNA reads TGTGCCAGCAGTGCGGCGGGGGGCGCGAGGGGCTACACCTTC. Translation: CASSAAGGARGYTF.

CDR3 amino acids: CASSSRDGDPYEQYF. The CDR3 bases are TGTGCCAGCAGCTCCAGGGACGGCGATCCCTACGAGCAGTACTTC. The chain carries TRBV11-2 and TRBJ2-7, with D possibly called TRBD1 or TRBD2 (5 bases each). Germline V gene lookup returns CDR1 SGHAT and CDR2 FQNNGV. The CDR3 is 15 amino acids. V was shortened by 4 bases and J by 2 bases, with 15 bases between the two germline ends.

This clone was observed a few times. The V gene is TRBV2, the J gene TRBJ1-2; tentatively, D is TRBD1 (6 bases). Germline-derived CDR1 and CDR2 are SNHLY and FYNNEI. Trimming stripped 6 bases from V and 4 bases from J, with 33 bases between. The CDR3 has 20 amino acids. The CDR3 sequence is CASRSLGATPGTQTGYGYTF. Here the CDR3 DNA reads TGTGCCAGCAGATCCCTAGGGGCGACGCCAGGGACACAGACGGGCTATGGCTACACCTTC.

The V gene is TRBV27, the J gene TRBJ1-4; D not resolved. Germline V lookup: CDR1 MNHEY, CDR2 SMNVEV (reference sequence). This CDR3 comprises 13 residues. V lost 6 bases, J lost 4 bases, and 9 bases lay in between. The CDR3: CASSDGVNEKLFF. The CDR3, as DNA: TGTGCCAGCAGCGACGGGGTTAATGAAAAACTGTTTTTT.

The J gene is TRBJ2-5, the V gene TRBV11-2; a possible D gene is TRBD1 (6 bases). Germline V gene lookup returns CDR1 SGHAT and CDR2 FQNNGV. Trimming took off 5 bases at V and 4 bases at J, with 17 bases between the two ends. This CDR3 region has 15 residues. CDR3 protein: CASSPPAGERETQYF. The CDR3 DNA reads as TGTGCCAGCAGCCCTCCCGCAGGGGAAAGAGAGACCCAGTACTTC.

V gene TRBV18 combines with J gene TRBJ1-1; TRBD1 might be the D (6 bases). The V gene's germline CDR1 is KGHSH and CDR2 LQKENI. V dropped 2 bases and J dropped 4 bases, with 14 bases sitting between them. This CDR3 is 15 amino acids long. The DNA of the CDR3 is TGTGCCAGCTCACCATGGACAGAAACCAGCACTGAAGCTTTCTTT. Translation gives CASSPWTETSTEAFF.

This rearrangement joins TRBV7-9 to TRBJ2-3; tentative D call: TRBD1 (6 bases). Looked up from germline, CDR1 is SEHNR and CDR2 is FQNEAQ (reference sequence). The CDR3 sequence is 15 residues long. V was shortened by 4 bases and J by 1 base, with 12 bases between the two germline ends. DNA of the CDR3: TGTGCCAGCAGCTCCACAGGGTCTGGCACAGATACGCAGTATTTT. It is translated as CASSSTGSGTDTQYF.

This clone was seen more than once but under ten times. The rearrangement joins TRBV2 to TRBJ1-6; unclear D gene. CDR1 and CDR2 from the germline V gene are SNHLY and FYNNEI. V dropped 7 bases and J dropped 6 bases, with 13 bases sitting between them. The CDR3 runs 14 residues. The CDR3 DNA sequence: TGTGCCAGCAAGCCCAACACCGGTAATTCACCCCTCCACTTT. Translating gives CASKPNTGNSPLHF. The whole variable domain, filled in from reference TRBV2 and TRBJ1-6, reads EPEVTQTPSHQVTQMGQEVILRCVPISNHLYFYWYRQILGQKVEFLVSFYNNEISEKSEIFDDQFSVERPDGSNFTLKIRSTKLEDSAMYFCASKPNTGNSPLHFGNGTRLTVT.